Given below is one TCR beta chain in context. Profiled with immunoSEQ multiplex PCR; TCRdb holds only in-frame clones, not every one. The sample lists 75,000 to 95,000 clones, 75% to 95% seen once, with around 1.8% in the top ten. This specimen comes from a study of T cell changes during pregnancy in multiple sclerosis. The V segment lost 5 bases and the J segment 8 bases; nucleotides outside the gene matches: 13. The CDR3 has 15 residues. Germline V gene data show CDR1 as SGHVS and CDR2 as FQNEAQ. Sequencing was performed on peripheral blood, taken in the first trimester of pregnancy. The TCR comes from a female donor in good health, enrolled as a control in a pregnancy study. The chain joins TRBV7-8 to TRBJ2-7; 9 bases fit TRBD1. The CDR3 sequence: CASSRTTGGGSQQYF. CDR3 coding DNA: TGTGCCAGCAGCCGAACGACAGGGGGGGGTTCCCAGCAGTACTTC.